Sequencing of this TCR beta chain was carried out in a study of CD8+ T cells in alopecia areata. Overall study context: Patients received oral tofacitinib, 5 to 10 mg twice daily, for moderate-to-severe alopecia areata. The study, taken as a whole, reports: Scalp data also include sequences from resident alphabeta T cells of normal skin.

With V trimmed by 6 bases and J by 8 bases, 7 bases remained unmatched. CDR1 and CDR2 (germline): SQVTM, ANQGSEA. This CDR3 comprises 12 residues. Treatment here: oral pan-JAK inhibitor, 5-10 mg twice daily. Investigators sorted PBMCs to obtain both CD4+ and CD8+ T cells. To note about this clone: As yet, its antigen is unknown.

It was cDNA, reverse transcribed from extracted RNA, that served as the sequencing template. Sequencing was performed with immunoSEQ multiplex PCR; in TCRdb, only in-frame clones are kept and a portion is missing. The repertoire holds 95,000 to 100,000 clones, with about 61% as singletons. The chain combines TRBV29-1 with TRBJ1-2, with 9 bases fitting TRBD1. The starting material was CD8+ T cells sorted from blood, obtained at approximately week 61, from a patient treated with tofacitinib. This TCR was sampled from a human donor with alopecia areata. Here the CDR3 DNA reads TGCAGCGTGCTAGGACAGGGGATGGGCTACACCTTC. Encoded protein: CSVLGQGMGYTF.